These 10 T cell receptor beta chains were sequenced from one sample in a study of blood T cell repertoires in COVID-19. TCRdb's table, derived via immunoSEQ multiplex PCR, lists solely in-frame clones and lacks some. Here the sample spans 110,000 to 150,000 clones, approximately 80% being singletons. The material sequenced was peripheral blood. The receptors originated from a woman aged 45-59 years with acute or convalescent COVID-19.

This chain joins TRBV6-6 and TRBJ1-6, with unresolved D. CDR3 length: 15 residues. V shed 8 bases and J shed 0 bases, with 11 bases lying between them. Germline CDR1 MNHNY, CDR2 SVGAGI (reference sequence). CDR3 in amino acids: CASLLLGSYNSPLHF. The CDR3 DNA follows: TGTGCCAGCCTCCTACTAGGCTCCTATAATTCACCCCTCCACTTT.

This clone was counted a few times. V is TRBV5-1 and J is TRBJ1-4; 8 bases align to TRBD1. CDR3 length: 15 amino acids. V gave up 4 bases and J gave up 8 bases; unmatched junction bases: 10. Germline values: CDR1 SGHRS, CDR2 YFSETQ. The CDR3 is CASSLGTGFDEKLFF. The CDR3 nucleotides are TGCGCCAGCAGCCTGGGGACAGGCTTTGACGAAAAACTGTTTTTT.

This chain connects TRBV15 to TRBJ2-2; tentative D call: TRBD2 (5 bases). This CDR3 is built from 14 residues. V was trimmed by 0 bases and J by 5 bases, leaving 7 bases between them. The germline V gene has CDR1 LNHNV and CDR2 YYDKDF (reference sequence). The CDR3 loop is CATSRDRGTGELFF. As DNA, the CDR3 is TGTGCCACCAGCAGAGATCGCGGGACCGGGGAGCTGTTTTTT.

V gene TRBV7-2 combines with J gene TRBJ2-5; 11 bases are a match to TRBD2. V shed 1 base, J shed 7 bases, and the junction held 8 bases outside the gene matches. This CDR3 has 16 amino acids. The germline gives CDR1 SGHTA, CDR2 FQGNSA. The CDR3 sequence: CASSLEGSGGAGTQYF. CDR3 bases: TGTGCCAGCAGCTTAGAGGGTAGCGGGGGGGCCGGGACCCAGTACTTC.

The chain links TRBV6-6 to TRBJ2-2; D is uncertain. The V gene lost 10 bases and the J gene lost 7 bases, with 13 bases spanning the gap. Germline CDR1 and CDR2: MNHNY and SVGAGI (reference sequence). The CDR3 spans 12 residues. CDR3 in amino acids: CATSKQNGELFF. CDR3 coding DNA: TGTGCCACCTCAAAACAAAACGGGGAGCTGTTTTTT.

The V call is TRBV4-1, the J call TRBJ2-4; tentative D call: TRBD2 (6 bases). This CDR3 region has 17 residues. Germline V gene lookup returns CDR1 MGHRA and CDR2 YSYEKL. V was shortened by 0 bases and J by 3 bases, with 15 bases between the two germline ends. In nucleotides, the CDR3 is TGCGCCAGCAGCCAAGAATTGGGGGGTGTGGGCAAAAACATTCAGTACTTC. It yields the protein CASSQELGGVGKNIQYF.

The rearrangement joins TRBV6-6 to TRBJ1-5, with TRBD1 as a possible D gene (5 bases). The CDR3 is 13 amino acids. Trimming pared 4 bases from V and 9 bases from J, leaving 13 bases between. Looked up from germline, CDR1 is MNHNY and CDR2 is SVGAGI (reference sequence). Here the CDR3 reads CASSSRQFGPQHF. CDR3 nucleotides: TGTGCCAGCAGTTCCCGACAGTTTGGGCCCCAGCATTTT.

Here the CDR3 DNA reads TGCGCCAGCAGCCCGGGACAGGGGTACAATGAGCAGTTCTTC. It translates to CASSPGQGYNEQFF. This chain links TRBV5-1 with TRBJ2-1; the match to TRBD1 covers 10 bases. J was trimmed by 4 bases and V by 4 bases; bases with no gene match: 2. In germline, CDR1 is SGHRS, CDR2 YFSETQ. CDR3 length: 14 residues.

J is TRBJ1-4 and V is TRBV7-2; D ambiguous. The germline V gene has CDR1 SGHTA and CDR2 FQGNSA. This CDR3 is built from 16 residues. V lost 5 bases and J 5 bases, leaving 18 bases between the germline ends. The CDR3 loop is CASSLDPYGRNEKLFF. In DNA, the CDR3 is TGTGCCAGCAGCCTAGATCCCTACGGGAGGAATGAAAAACTGTTTTTT. Looking up the rest from reference TRBV7-2 and TRBJ1-4 gives the full variable domain: GAGVSQSPSNKVTEKGKDVELRCDPISGHTALYWYRQSLGQGLEFLIYFQGNSAPDKSGLPSDRFSAERTGGSVSTLTIQRTQQEDSAVYLCASSLDPYGRNEKLFFGSGTQLSVL.

The chain uses TRBV2 and TRBJ2-1; 8 nucleotides match TRBD2. From germline, CDR1 is SNHLY and CDR2 FYNNEI. The CDR3 extends over 13 amino acids. The trim removed 8 bases at V and 2 bases at J, leaving 2 bases unmatched. The CDR3 bases are TGTGCCAGCGTACTAGCGGCCTACAATGAGCAGTTCTTC. This codes for CASVLAAYNEQFF.